This T cell receptor beta chain was recovered during a study of CD8 T cells in ankylosing spondylitis. This clonotype was counted ten times or more. Its specificity is unknown. The V end was cut by 5 bases, the J end by 4 bases, with 17 bases between. The CDR3 covers 16 residues. The germline V gene encodes CDR1 SGHTA and CDR2 FQGNSA. Generation of TCR beta libraries employed quantitative 5'-RACE incorporating molecular barcodes. TCRdb re-analysed the 5' RACE reads in MiXCR, keeping a single row per CDR3 protein. The sample consists of approximately 140,000 distinct CDR3 sequences, 6.5% to 8.5% of them appearing once. Study-level findings and limits: A number of the motif variants had already been described in reactive arthritis synovial fluid and blood. Clones linked to disease were reported to show significant enrichment in matched ankylosing spondylitis synovial fluid. There was a TCR beta motif, made of 7 to 9 highly homologous variants, that appeared characteristic of ankylosing spondylitis blood.

The chain is built from TRBV7-2 and TRBJ1-4, with unresolved D. Source material: synovial fluid, either unsorted or a sorted T cell fraction (not recorded which). This clonotype originated in a male donor with ankylosing spondylitis. As DNA, the CDR3 is TGTGCCAGCAGCACCCCGACCTCGACAATTAATGAAAAACTGTTTTTT. Translated, it gives CASSTPTSTINEKLFF.